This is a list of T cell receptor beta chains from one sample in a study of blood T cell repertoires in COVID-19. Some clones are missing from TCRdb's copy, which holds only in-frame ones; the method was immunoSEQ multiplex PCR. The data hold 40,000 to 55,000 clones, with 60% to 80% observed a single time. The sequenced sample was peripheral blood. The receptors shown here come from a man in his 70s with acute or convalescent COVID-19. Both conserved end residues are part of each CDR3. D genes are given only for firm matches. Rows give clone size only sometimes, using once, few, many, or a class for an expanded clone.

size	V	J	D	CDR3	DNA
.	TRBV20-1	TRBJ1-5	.	CSASWQGVAQPQHF	TGCAGTGCCAGTTGGCAAGGGGTGGCTCAGCCCCAGCATTTT
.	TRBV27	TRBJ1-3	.	CASSLYSNPGGRIFAGNTIYF	TGTGCCAGCAGTTTATATAGTAACCCGGGGGGACGGATATTCGCTGGAAACACCATATATTTT
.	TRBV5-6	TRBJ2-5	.	CASSLPGATETQYF	TGTGCCAGCAGCTTGCCTGGGGCGACAGAGACCCAGTACTTC
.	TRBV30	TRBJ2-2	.	CAWSGGGNTGELFF	TGTGCCTGGAGTGGAGGGGGAAACACCGGGGAGCTGTTTTTT
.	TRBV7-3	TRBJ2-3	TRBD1	CASSMDRGLQYF	TGTGCCAGCAGCATGGACAGGGGATTGCAGTATTTT
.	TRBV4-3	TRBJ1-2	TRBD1	CASSQLGTVGYTF	TGCGCCAGCAGCCAGTTAGGGACAGTAGGCTACACCTTC
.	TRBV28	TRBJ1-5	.	CASSLTGGNQPQHF	TGTGCCAGCAGTTTAACCGGGGGCAATCAGCCCCAGCATTTT
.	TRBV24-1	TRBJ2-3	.	CATSKEGSPTDTQYF	TGTGCCACCAGCAAGGAGGGGTCCCCCACAGATACGCAGTATTTT
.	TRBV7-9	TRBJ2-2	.	CAIPLDTGELFF	TGTGCCATCCCGCTAGACACCGGGGAGCTGTTTTTT
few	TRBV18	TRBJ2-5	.	CASSRGGLETQYF	TGTGCCAGCTCACGCGGCGGGCTGGAGACCCAGTACTTC
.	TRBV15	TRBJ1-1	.	CATSSTGTLNTEAFF	TGTGCCACCAGCAGTACCGGGACACTGAACACTGAAGCTTTCTTT
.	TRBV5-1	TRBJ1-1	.	CASSELGPPNTEAFF	TGCGCCAGCAGCGAACTAGGACCGCCAAACACTGAAGCTTTCTTT
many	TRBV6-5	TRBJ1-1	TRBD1	CASRRDSAGAEAFF	TGTGCCAGCAGACGGGACAGCGCGGGCGCTGAAGCTTTCTTT
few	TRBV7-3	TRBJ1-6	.	CASSRGGDSPLHF	TGTGCCAGCAGCAGGGGAGGTGATTCACCCCTCCACTTT
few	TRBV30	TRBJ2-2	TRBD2	CAWSWTSGGVNTGELFF	TGTGCCTGGAGTTGGACTAGCGGGGGGGTGAACACCGGGGAGCTGTTTTTT
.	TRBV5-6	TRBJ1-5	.	CASSLAAASRAGGQPQHF	TGTGCCAGCAGCTTGGCCGCAGCCTCGCGGGCAGGAGGACAGCCCCAGCATTTT
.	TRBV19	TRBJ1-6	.	CASSEGYRVNSPLHF	TGTGCCAGTAGTGAGGGGTACAGGGTGAATTCACCCCTCCACTTT
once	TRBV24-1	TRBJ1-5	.	CATSVGSQGQPQHF	TGTGCCACCAGTGTGGGCAGCCAAGGCCAGCCCCAGCATTTT
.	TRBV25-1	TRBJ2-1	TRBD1	CASRTGPYNEQFF	TGTGCCAGCAGGACAGGGCCTTACAATGAGCAGTTCTTC
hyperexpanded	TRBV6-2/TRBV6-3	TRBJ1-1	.	CASSYVEGVSTEAFF	TGTGCCAGCAGTTACGTCGAGGGGGTGAGCACTGAAGCTTTCTTT
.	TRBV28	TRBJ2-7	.	CASSLRRGSSYEQYF	TGTGCCAGCAGTTTAAGGAGAGGCAGCTCCTACGAGCAGTACTTC
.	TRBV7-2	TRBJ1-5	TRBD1	CASSLQTGAAYGQPQHF	TGTGCCAGCAGCCTTCAGACAGGGGCGGCGTACGGGCAGCCCCAGCATTTT
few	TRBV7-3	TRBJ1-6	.	CASSLNRARGSPLHF	TGTGCCAGCAGCTTAAATAGGGCGCGGGGCTCACCCCTCCACTTT
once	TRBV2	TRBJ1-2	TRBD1	CASSGTGSGYTF	TGTGCCAGCAGTGGGACAGGGTCTGGCTACACCTTC